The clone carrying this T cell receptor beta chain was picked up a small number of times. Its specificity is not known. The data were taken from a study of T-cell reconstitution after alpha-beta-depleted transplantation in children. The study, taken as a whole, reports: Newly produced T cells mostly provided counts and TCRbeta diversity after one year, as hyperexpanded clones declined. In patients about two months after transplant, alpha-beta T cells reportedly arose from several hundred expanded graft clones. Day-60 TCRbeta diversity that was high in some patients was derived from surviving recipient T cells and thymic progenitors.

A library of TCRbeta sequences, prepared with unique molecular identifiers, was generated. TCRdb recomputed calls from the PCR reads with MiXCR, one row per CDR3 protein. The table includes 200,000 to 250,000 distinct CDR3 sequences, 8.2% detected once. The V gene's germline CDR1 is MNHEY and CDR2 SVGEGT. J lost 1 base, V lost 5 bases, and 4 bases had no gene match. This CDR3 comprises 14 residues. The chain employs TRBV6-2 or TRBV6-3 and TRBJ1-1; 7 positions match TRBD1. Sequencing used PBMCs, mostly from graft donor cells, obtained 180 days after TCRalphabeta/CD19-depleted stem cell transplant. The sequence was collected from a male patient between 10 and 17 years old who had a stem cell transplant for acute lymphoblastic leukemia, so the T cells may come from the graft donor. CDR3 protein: CASSGWTGNTEAFF. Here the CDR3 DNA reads TGTGCCAGCAGTGGTTGGACAGGGAACACTGAAGCTTTCTTT.